The sequence of this T cell receptor beta chain was determined in a study of Ad26.COV2.S vaccination and SARS-CoV-2 variants. Study results and caveats: It was found that vaccine and placebo recipients had similar non-spike TCR breadth. There was a possibility that the TCR breadth and depth analyses underestimated total T cell responses. Vaccinees displayed broader spike-specific TCR repertoires than placebo recipients.

TCRdb's copy holds only in-frame clones and misses some; the assay was immunoSEQ multiplex PCR. The sample records 510,000 or so clones, around 88% being singletons. Treatment denoted: some 20 received Ad26.COV2.S at low or high dose, single or two shots; 5 received placebo; per-sample allocation not given. Vaccine and placebo recipients were sampled on day 63 after the first injection. Points on this clone: Antigen unknown.

The germline gives CDR1 LGHNA, CDR2 YSLEER. Trimming took off 0 bases at V and 3 bases at J, with 11 bases between the two ends. This CDR3 is 15 amino acids long. The chain recombines TRBV4-3 with TRBJ1-1; D uncertain. This receptor was identified in a person aged 18-65 years who received the Ad26.COV2.S COVID-19 vaccine or a placebo. The sequencing used peripheral blood, collected in a trial of Ad26.COV2.S vaccine versus placebo. CDR3 protein: CASSQDFYSDTEAFF. Written as DNA, the CDR3 is TGCGCCAGCAGCCAAGATTTTTACTCGGACACTGAAGCTTTCTTT.